The clone carrying this TCR beta chain has ten or more counts. Its matching antigen is unknown. These data originate in a study of regulatory T cells in long-lasting Graves disease. Time point described: newly diagnosed GD, antithyroid drugs for less than 3 months. RNA extracted from PBMCs served as the sequencing template. General study points: When disease was persistent, TRBV28, TRBJ1-2 and TRBJ2-5 were the favored segments.

V was shortened by 8 bases and J by 0 bases, with 8 bases between the two germline ends. Germline V CDR1 and CDR2: MNHEY, SMNVEV (reference sequence). The CDR3 has 13 residues. Investigators prepared the TCR beta libraries by applying iRepertoire HTBI primers and Arm-PCR of CDR3 regions. TCRdb re-analysed the multiplex PCR reads in MiXCR, keeping a single row per CDR3 protein. The table includes about 420,000 distinct CDR3 sequences, over 15% detected once. The data also belong to a second study, concerning T cells in Graves' hyperthyroidism and ophthalmopathy. In that study: Hyperthyroidism in the patients, aged 18 to 65, was newly diagnosed and under 2 months in duration.

The material was peripheral blood mononuclear cells (PBMCs), obtained at new diagnosis, from a patient treated with antithyroid drugs. This receptor was taken from a young woman with Graves disease. This sequence joins TRBV27 and TRBJ1-5; D gene unclear. DNA for the CDR3: TGTGCCAGCGGCTTATATAGCAATCAGCCCCAGCATTTT. Translated: CASGLYSNQPQHF.